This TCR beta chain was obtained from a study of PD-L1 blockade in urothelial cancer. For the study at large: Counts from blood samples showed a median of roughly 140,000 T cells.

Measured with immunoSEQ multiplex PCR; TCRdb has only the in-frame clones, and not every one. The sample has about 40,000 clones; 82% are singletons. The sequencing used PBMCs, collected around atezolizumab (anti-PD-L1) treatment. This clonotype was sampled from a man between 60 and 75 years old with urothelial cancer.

The CDR3 reads CASSPGPTYEQYF. The DNA of the CDR3 is TGTGCCAGCTCACCAGGGCCGACCTACGAGCAGTACTTC. This sequence joins TRBV18 and TRBJ2-7; no clear D gene. The CDR3 has 13 amino acids. The germline V gene has CDR1 KGHSH and CDR2 LQKENI. Trimming cost V 2 bases and J 2 bases, with 7 bases left between them.